This T cell receptor (beta chain) originates from a study of shared T cell receptors in the human thymus. Per germline, CDR1 SNHLY and CDR2 FYNNEI. The CDR3 consists of 12 residues. Between the trimmed V and J ends, which lost 6 bases and 5 bases, there was a span of 10 bases. Sequencing was performed with immunoSEQ multiplex PCR; in TCRdb, only in-frame clones are kept and a portion is missing. Altogether over 650,000 clones are present, 87% being singletons, with the ten largest covering 0.009% to 0.0095%. The same data also went into a second study, on human thymus T cells. That investigation notes: Resections removed during corrective heart surgery provided the thymus tissue used. Thymic and blood repertoires seemed to favor certain V and J genes. Related research examined unrelated individuals and reported that their thymic repertoires overlapped highly.

This chain links TRBV2 with TRBJ2-5; no reliable D call. The receptor was isolated from a boy in the first two years of life with a congenital heart defect. Sequenced input: thymocytes. The CDR3 region is CASRVAGETQYF. The CDR3 nucleotides read TGTGCCAGCAGGGTAGCTGGGGAGACCCAGTACTTC.